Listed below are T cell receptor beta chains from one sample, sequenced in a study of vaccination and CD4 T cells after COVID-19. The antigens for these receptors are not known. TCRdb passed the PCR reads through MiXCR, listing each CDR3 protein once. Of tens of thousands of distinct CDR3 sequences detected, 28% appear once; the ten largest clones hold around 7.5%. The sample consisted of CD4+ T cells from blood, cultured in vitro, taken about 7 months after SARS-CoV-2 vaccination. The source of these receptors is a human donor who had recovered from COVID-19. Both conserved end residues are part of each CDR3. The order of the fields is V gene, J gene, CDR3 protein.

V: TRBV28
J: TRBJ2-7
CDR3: CASSFGGSRTYEQYF

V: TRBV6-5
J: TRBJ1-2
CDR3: CASSYAGQGDGGYTF

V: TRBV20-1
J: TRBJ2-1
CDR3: CSASRAGISYNEQFF

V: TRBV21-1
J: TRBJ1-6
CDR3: CASRGQSTSSYNSPLHF

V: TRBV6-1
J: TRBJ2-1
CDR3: CASTTSYNEQFF

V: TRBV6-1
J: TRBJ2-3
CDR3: CASSEGGGTDTQYF

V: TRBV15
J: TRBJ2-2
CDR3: CATSSLAGARTGELFF

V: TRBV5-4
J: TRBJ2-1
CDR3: CASSSMVVSYNEQFF

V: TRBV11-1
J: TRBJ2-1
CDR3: CASTRQGGPYNEQFF

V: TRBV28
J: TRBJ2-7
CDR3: CASSSPDGPYEQYF

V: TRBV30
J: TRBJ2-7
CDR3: CAWSVAGGYEQYF

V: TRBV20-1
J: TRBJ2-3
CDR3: CSASRSPGLAGETDTQYF

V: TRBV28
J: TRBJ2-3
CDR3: CASTTRALDTQYF

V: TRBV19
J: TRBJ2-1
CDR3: CASSKAGTGGYEQFF

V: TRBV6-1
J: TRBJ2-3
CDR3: CATSRQGIGTDTQYF

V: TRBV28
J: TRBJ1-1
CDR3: CASRTDANTEAFF

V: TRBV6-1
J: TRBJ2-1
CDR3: CASLGGAGGPPYNEQFF

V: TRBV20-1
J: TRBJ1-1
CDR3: CSATPTGGTEAFF

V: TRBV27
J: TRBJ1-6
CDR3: CASGQGFSPLHF

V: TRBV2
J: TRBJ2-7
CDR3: CASRFMGAGGKGEQYF

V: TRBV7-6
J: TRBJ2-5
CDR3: CASSLAFETQYF

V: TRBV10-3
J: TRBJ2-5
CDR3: CAISELAGEVQYF

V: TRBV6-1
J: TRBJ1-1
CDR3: CASSKLWGADTEAFF

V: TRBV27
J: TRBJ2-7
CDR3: CASSRTGGASYEQYF

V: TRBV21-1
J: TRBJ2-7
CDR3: CASSKVETRKSYEQYF

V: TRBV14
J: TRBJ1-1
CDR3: CASSTRTGLNTEAFF

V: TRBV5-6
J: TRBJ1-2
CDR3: CASSEQGLDGYTF